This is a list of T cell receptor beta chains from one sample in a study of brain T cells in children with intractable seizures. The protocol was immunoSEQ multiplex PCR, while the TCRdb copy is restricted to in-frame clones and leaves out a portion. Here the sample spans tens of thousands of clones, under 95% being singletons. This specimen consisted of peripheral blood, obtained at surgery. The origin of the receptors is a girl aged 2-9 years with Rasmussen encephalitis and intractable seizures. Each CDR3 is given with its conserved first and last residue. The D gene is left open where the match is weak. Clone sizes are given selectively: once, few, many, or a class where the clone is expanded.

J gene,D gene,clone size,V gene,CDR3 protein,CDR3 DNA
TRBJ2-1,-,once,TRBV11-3,CASSALSSYNEQFF,TGTGCCAGCAGCGCCCTGAGCTCCTACAATGAGCAGTTCTTC
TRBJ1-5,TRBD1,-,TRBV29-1,CSVGGQGDQPQHF,TGCAGCGTTGGGGGACAGGGGGATCAGCCCCAGCATTTT
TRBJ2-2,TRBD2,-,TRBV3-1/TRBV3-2,CASSQRASGGLNTGELFF,TGTGCCAGCAGCCAAAGGGCTAGCGGGGGATTGAACACCGGGGAGCTGTTTTTT
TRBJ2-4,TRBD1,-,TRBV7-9,CASSPRTGGIAKNIQYF,TGTGCCAGCAGCCCGCGGACAGGCGGAATAGCCAAAAACATTCAGTACTTC
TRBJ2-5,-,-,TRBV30,CAWSVLQGRETQYF,TGTGCCTGGAGTGTACTTCAGGGGAGGGAGACCCAGTACTTC
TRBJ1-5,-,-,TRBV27,CASGSNQPQHF,TGTGCCAGCGGGAGCAATCAGCCCCAGCATTTT
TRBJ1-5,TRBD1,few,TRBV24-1,CATSSGTGPSPQHF,TGTGCCACCAGCTCCGGGACAGGGCCATCGCCCCAGCATTTT
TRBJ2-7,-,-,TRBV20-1,CSASSDYEQYF,TGCAGTGCTAGTTCCGACTACGAGCAGTACTTC
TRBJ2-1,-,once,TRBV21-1,CASSSKVRGLSYNEQFF,TGTGCCAGCAGCAGTAAGGTCAGGGGGCTCTCCTACAATGAGCAGTTCTTC
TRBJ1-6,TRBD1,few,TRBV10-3,CAIRQGADNSPLHF,TGTGCCATCAGACAGGGGGCAGATAATTCACCCCTCCACTTT
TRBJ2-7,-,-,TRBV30,CAWSQSYEQYF,TGTGCCTGGAGTCAGAGTTACGAGCAGTACTTC
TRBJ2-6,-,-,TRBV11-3,CASSILRDSGANVLTF,TGTGCCAGCAGCATCCTTCGGGACTCTGGGGCCAACGTCCTGACTTTC
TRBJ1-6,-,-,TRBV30,CAWSVGGASSPLHF,TGTGCCTGGAGTGTGGGAGGGGCGAGTTCACCCCTCCACTTT
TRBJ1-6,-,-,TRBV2,CASLITQGGNSPLHF,TGTGCCAGCCTGATAACACAGGGAGGTAATTCACCCCTCCACTTT
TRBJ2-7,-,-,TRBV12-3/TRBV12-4,CASSFAGPYEQYF,TGTGCCAGCAGTTTTGCAGGGCCCTACGAGCAGTACTTC
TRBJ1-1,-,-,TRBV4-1,CASSQDEVMNTEAFF,TGCGCCAGCAGCCAAGATGAGGTTATGAACACTGAAGCTTTCTTT
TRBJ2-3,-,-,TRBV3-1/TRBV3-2,CASSQGKWGRDYTDTQYF,TGTGCCAGCAGCCAAGGGAAGTGGGGGCGGGATTACACAGATACGCAGTATTTT
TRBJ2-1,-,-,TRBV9,CASTRTDYNEQFF,TGTGCCAGCACGCGGACAGACTACAATGAGCAGTTCTTC
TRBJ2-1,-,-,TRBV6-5,CASSYSGQHNEQFF,TGTGCCAGCAGTTACTCTGGGCAGCACAATGAGCAGTTCTTC
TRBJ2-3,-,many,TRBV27,CASSRGRFTDTQYF,TGTGCCAGCAGTCGAGGTAGATTCACAGATACGCAGTATTTT
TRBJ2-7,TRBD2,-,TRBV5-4,CASSLRASGSGEQYF,TGTGCCAGCAGCTTGAGGGCTAGCGGGAGTGGCGAGCAGTACTTC
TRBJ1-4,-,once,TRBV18,CASSPWGTNEKLFF,TGTGCCAGCTCACCGTGGGGAACTAATGAAAAACTGTTTTTT
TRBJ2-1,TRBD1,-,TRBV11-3,CASSTSTGSGDEQFF,TGTGCCAGCAGCACCTCGACAGGGTCCGGGGATGAGCAGTTCTTC
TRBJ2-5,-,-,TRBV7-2,CASSIDASQETQYF,TGTGCCAGCAGCATCGATGCCAGCCAAGAGACCCAGTACTTC
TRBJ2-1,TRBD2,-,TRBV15,CATSREGLAGRGEQFF,TGTGCCACCAGCAGAGAGGGACTAGCGGGTAGGGGTGAGCAGTTCTTC
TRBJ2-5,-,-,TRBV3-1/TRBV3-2,CASSQVSRGETQYF,TGTGCCAGCAGCCAAGTTTCCCGGGGAGAGACCCAGTACTTC
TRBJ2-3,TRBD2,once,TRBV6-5,CASSISGGTSQYF,TGTGCCAGCAGCATTAGCGGGGGGACGTCGCAGTATTTT
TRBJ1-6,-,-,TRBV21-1,CASSKGGQGRSPLHF,TGTGCCAGCAGCAAAGGAGGACAGGGTCGATCACCCCTCCACTTT
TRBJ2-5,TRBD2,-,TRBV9,CASSGTSGGPQETQYF,TGTGCCAGCAGCGGAACTAGCGGGGGGCCCCAAGAGACCCAGTACTTC
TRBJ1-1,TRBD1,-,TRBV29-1,CSGRGQANTEAFF,TGCAGCGGCCGAGGACAGGCCAACACTGAAGCTTTCTTT
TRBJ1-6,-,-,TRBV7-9,CASSFGQNNSPLHF,TGTGCCAGCAGCTTCGGACAGAATAATTCACCCCTCCACTTT
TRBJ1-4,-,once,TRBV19,CASTRQGREKLFF,TGTGCCAGTACGAGGCAGGGGCGAGAAAAACTGTTTTTT
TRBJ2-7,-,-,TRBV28,CASSFIQGRPGEQYF,TGTGCCAGCAGTTTTATCCAGGGGCGCCCTGGGGAGCAGTACTTC
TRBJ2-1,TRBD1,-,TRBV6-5,CASSPGQGLDNEQFF,TGTGCCAGTTCACCGGGACAGGGCTTGGACAATGAGCAGTTCTTC
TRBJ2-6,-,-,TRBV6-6,CASLGGSGANVLTF,TGTGCTTCCCTGGGAGGCTCTGGGGCCAACGTCCTGACTTTC
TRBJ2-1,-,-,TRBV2,CASKGRTYNEQFF,TGTGCCAGCAAAGGGCGTACCTACAATGAGCAGTTCTTC
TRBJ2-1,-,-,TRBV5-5,CASSLDPGNYNEQFF,TGTGCCAGCAGCTTGGACCCGGGAAACTACAATGAGCAGTTCTTC
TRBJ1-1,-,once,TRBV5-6,CASSWESGSTEAFF,TGTGCCAGCAGCTGGGAAAGCGGGAGTACTGAAGCTTTCTTT
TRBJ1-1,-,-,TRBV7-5,CVRSLWKMNTEAFF,TGTGTCAGAAGCTTATGGAAAATGAACACTGAAGCTTTCTTT
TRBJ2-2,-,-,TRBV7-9,CASSPRRASASPLFF,TGTGCCAGCAGCCCTAGGCGAGCATCTGCAAGTCCGCTGTTTTTT
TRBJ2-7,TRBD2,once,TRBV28,CASSLGGTSGSYEQYF,TGTGCCAGCAGTTTGGGGGGGACTAGCGGATCCTACGAGCAGTACTTC
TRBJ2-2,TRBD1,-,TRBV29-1,CSVWHSTGVSVAGELFF,TGCAGCGTTTGGCATTCAACAGGGGTGTCCGTTGCCGGGGAGCTGTTTTTT
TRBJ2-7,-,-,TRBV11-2,CASSRSRGISLYEQYF,TGTGCCAGCAGCCGTTCTAGGGGCATATCCCTCTACGAGCAGTACTTC
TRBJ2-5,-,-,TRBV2,CASSEDDWFLSETQYF,TGTGCCAGCAGTGAAGACGATTGGTTTTTGTCAGAGACCCAGTACTTC
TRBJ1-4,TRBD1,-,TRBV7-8,CASRSDRAGGYEKLFF,TGTGCCAGCAGATCCGACCGGGCAGGGGGTTACGAAAAACTGTTTTTT
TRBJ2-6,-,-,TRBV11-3,CASSLGTSRGANVLTF,TGTGCCAGCAGCTTAGGAACATCGAGGGGGGCCAACGTCCTGACTTTC
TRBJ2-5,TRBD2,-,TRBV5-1,CASQKGTTHKETQYF,TGCGCCAGCCAAAAGGGGACTACGCATAAAGAGACCCAGTACTTC
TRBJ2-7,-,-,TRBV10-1,CASRDGLHYSYEQYF,TGCGCCAGCAGGGATGGACTTCATTACTCCTACGAGCAGTACTTC
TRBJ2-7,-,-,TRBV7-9,CATLRLPEGAYEQYF,TGTGCCACCCTGCGGTTACCGGAGGGGGCCTACGAGCAGTACTTC
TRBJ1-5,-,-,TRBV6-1,CASSESNGIGQPQHF,TGTGCCAGCAGTGAATCGAACGGAATCGGTCAGCCCCAGCATTTT
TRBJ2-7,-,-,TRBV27,CASSLGGIGPYEQYF,TGTGCCAGCAGTTTAGGGGGGATCGGCCCCTACGAGCAGTACTTC
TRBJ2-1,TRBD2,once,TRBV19,CASSPSGIANEQFF,TGTGCCAGTAGCCCTAGCGGGATAGCCAATGAGCAGTTCTTC